One and the same sample provided the 4 T cell receptor beta chains below, sequenced in a study of cytomegalovirus exposure and HLA in healthy donors. Primers included in the PCR were 60 Vbeta and 13 Jbeta primers. Sequencing was performed with immunoSEQ multiplex PCR; in TCRdb, only in-frame clones are kept and a portion is missing. The table has around 98,000 clones, 60% to 80% seen once. The source material was PBMCs. These TCRs come from a middle-aged woman in good health and CMV-seronegative.

About this clone itself: Germline and junction disagree at one end, which may indicate a read error. This chain connects TRBV30 to TRBJ1-2; possible D gene TRBD1, 6 bases. CDR3 length equals 13 residues. From germline, CDR1 is GTSNPN and CDR2 SVGIG (reference sequence). The chain's CDR3 is CAWRADRNYGYPF. CDR3 coding DNA: TGTGCCTGGAGAGCGGACAGAAACTATGGCTACCCCTTC.

This clone was seen a single time. The rearrangement links TRBV9 to TRBJ2-3; 7 bases are shared with TRBD2. CDR3 length: 18 residues. V was clipped by 0 bases and J by 0 bases; unmatched bases: 10. Germline CDR1 SGDLS, CDR2 YYNGEE. The CDR3 reads CASSVGRTSLSSTDTQYF. CDR3 in DNA: TGTGCCAGCAGCGTAGGTAGGACTAGTTTATCAAGCACAGATACGCAGTATTTT.

The J gene is TRBJ2-1, the V gene TRBV7-2; 13 bases are shared with TRBD2. Germline loops: CDR1 SGHTA, CDR2 FQGNSA. Losses at the gene ends were 4 bases for V and 4 bases for J; bases not matched to a gene: 1. This CDR3 is built from 15 residues. CDR3 nucleotide sequence: TGTGCCAGCAGCTCGGGACTAGCGGGATACAATGAGCAGTTCTTC. The encoded protein is CASSSGLAGYNEQFF. Variable domain in full (rest from reference TRBV7-2 and TRBJ2-1): GAGVSQSPSNKVTEKGKDVELRCDPISGHTALYWYRQSLGQGLEFLIYFQGNSAPDKSGLPSDRFSAERTGGSVSTLTIQRTQQEDSAVYLCASSSGLAGYNEQFFGPGTRLTVL.

This chain connects TRBV19 to TRBJ1-1; no clear D gene. CDR1 is LNHDA, CDR2 SQIVND, per germline (reference sequence). The CDR3 is 14 amino acids. V shed 5 bases and J shed 6 bases, with 16 bases lying between them. The CDR3 spells CASSSAGSIAEAFF. CDR3 DNA: TGTGCCAGTAGTTCCGCCGGTTCCATAGCTGAAGCTTTCTTT. The full variable domain, rest sourced from reference TRBV19 and TRBJ1-1, is DGGITQSPKYLFRKEGQNVTLSCEQNLNHDAMYWYRQDPGQGLRLIYYSQIVNDFQKGDIAEGYSVSREKKESFPLTVTSAQKNPTAFYLCASSSAGSIAEAFFGQGTRLTVV.